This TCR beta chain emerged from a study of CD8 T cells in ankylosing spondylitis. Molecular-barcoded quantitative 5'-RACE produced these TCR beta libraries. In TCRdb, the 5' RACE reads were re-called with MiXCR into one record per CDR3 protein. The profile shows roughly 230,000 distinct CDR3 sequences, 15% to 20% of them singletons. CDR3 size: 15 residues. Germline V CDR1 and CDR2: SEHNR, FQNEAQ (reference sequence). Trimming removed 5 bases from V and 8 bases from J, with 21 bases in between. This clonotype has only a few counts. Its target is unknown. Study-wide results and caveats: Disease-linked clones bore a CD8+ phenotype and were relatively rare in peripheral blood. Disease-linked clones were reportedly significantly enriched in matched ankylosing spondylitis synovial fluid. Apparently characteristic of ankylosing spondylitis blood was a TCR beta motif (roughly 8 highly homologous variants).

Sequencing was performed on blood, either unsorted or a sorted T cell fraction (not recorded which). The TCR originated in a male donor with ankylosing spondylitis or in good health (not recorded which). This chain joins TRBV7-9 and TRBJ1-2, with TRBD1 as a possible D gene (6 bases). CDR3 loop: CASSPSGAGVRGYTF. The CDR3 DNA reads TGTGCCAGCAGCCCTTCCGGCGCAGGGGTCCGCGGCTACACCTTC.